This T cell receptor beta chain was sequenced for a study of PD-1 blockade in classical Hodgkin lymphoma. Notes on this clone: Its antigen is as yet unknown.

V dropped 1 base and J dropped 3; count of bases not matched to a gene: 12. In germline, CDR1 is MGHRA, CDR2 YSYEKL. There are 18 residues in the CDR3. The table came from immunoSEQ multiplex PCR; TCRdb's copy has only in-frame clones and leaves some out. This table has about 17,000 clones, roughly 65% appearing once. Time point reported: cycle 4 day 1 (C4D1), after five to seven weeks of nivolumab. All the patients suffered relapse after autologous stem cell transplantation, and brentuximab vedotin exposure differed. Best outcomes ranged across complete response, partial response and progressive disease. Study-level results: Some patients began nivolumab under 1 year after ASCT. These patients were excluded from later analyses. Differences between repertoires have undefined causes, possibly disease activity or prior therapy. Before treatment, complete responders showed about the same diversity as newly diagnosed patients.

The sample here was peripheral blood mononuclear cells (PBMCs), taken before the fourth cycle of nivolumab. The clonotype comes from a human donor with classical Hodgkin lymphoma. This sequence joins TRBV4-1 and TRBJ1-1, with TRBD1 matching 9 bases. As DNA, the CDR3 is TGCGCCAGCAGCCAAGCCCCCCGACAGGGGGTTGGGTACACTGAAGCTTTCTTT. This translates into CASSQAPRQGVGYTEAFF.